The sequence of this TCR beta chain was determined in a study of T cell changes during pregnancy in multiple sclerosis. The CDR3 runs to 16 residues. Germline CDR1 is SGDLS and CDR2 is YYNGEE. Trimming at V came to 0 bases and at J to 7 bases, leaving 9 bases not matched to a gene. Only in-frame clones appear in the TCRdb table, and some are missing; sequencing was by immunoSEQ multiplex PCR. The table has some 97,000 clones, 85% to 95% seen once; the top ten hold roughly 0.9%. The input for sequencing was peripheral blood, taken before pregnancy. This chain uses TRBV9 with TRBJ2-1; 8 bases map to TRBD1. The origin of this receptor is a female donor with multiple sclerosis, enrolled in a pregnancy study. CDR3 loop: CASSVAFQGALNEQFF. In DNA, the CDR3 is TGTGCCAGCAGCGTAGCTTTCCAGGGGGCGTTAAATGAGCAGTTCTTC.